This T cell receptor (beta chain) derives from a study of tumor-infiltrating lymphocytes in primary liver carcinoma. The germline gives CDR1 GTSNPN, CDR2 SVGIG (reference sequence). The CDR3 is made up of 13 amino acids. Trimming took 2 bases from V and 3 from J, leaving 8 bases between them. A primer matching the constant region was used to make TCR beta cDNA from approximately 500 ng of total RNA. Sequencing libraries for TCR beta derived from three nested multiplex PCR rounds that used slightly modified ARM-PCR. The opening two PCR rounds, approximately 10 cycles each, paired TRBV1-TRBV30 forward primers with a C-beta reverse primer. TCRdb itself ran the multiplex PCR reads through MiXCR, one entry per CDR3 protein. The data show roughly 190,000 distinct CDR3 sequences, about 85% seen once. Co-extraction of RNA and DNA was performed on about 19-33 mg of unsorted bulk tissue. Overall study results and limits: Researchers found tumor-adjacent and tumor-blood pairs overlapped less than tumor region pairs.

Of note for this clonotype: Its antigen is as yet unknown. Being one base from a much bigger clone, this may be a read error.

Sequenced: tumor tissue from primary liver carcinoma. This clonotype was obtained from a man in his forties with primary liver carcinoma and hepatitis B virus infection. The chain carries TRBV30 and TRBJ1-3; D uncertain. The CDR3 DNA reads TGTGCCTGGAGTAGCAGCGGTGGAAACACCATATATTTT. As protein: CAWSSSGGNTIYF.